Below, one T cell receptor (beta chain) is given with its context. Its antigen is still unknown. The CDR3 is cut off 3 residues early in the read; its end comes from the germline J gene. Generated by immunoSEQ multiplex PCR, the TCRdb table keeps only in-frame clones and is missing some. Listed for the sample are about 33,000 clones, none seen a single time. The data were obtained in a study of T cell clonality in common variable immunodeficiency. The CDR3 runs 15 residues. V was clipped by 5 bases and J by 2 bases; unmatched bases: 9. Germline CDR1 and CDR2: GTSNPN and SVGIG (reference sequence). Each donor provided about 5 to 9 ml of heparinized whole blood. Study findings and constraints: Common variable immunodeficiency TCR beta sequences reportedly had fewer deletions and N-nucleotide insertions. Fewer TCRbeta clones were shared among CVID subjects than controls. CVID subjects had higher TCRbeta clonality than healthy controls, most marked in about a third.

Sequenced sample: peripheral blood mononuclear cells. The TCR sequence derives from a human donor with common variable immunodeficiency. The rearrangement joins TRBV30 to TRBJ2-3, with TRBD2 matching over 8 bases. CDR3 DNA (partial): TGTGCCTGGGGTCCAGGGCGGGGGGCCACAGATACG. Translation gives CAWGPGRGATDT. The CDR3 in its entirety is CAWGPGRGATDTQYF.